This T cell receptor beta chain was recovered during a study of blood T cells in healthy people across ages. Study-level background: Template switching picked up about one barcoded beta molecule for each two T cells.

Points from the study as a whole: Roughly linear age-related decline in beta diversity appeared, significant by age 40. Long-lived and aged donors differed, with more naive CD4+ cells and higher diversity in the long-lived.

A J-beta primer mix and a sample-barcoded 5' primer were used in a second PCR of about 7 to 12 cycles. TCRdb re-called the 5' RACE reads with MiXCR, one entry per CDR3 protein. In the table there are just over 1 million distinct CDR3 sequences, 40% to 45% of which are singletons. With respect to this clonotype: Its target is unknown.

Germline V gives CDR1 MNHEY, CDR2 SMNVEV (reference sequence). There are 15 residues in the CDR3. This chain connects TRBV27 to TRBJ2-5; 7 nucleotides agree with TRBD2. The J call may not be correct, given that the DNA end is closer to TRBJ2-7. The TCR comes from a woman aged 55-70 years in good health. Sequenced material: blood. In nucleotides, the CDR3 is TGTGCCAGCAGTGGGCCCGGGACTAAGGGTCGCGAGCAGTACTTC. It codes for CASSGPGTKGREQYF.